The text below deals with one T cell receptor (beta chain). The antigen is unknown. This CDR3 spans 13 amino acids. V was trimmed by 2 bases and J by 4 bases, leaving 6 bases between them. Germline assignment: CDR1 MNHEY and CDR2 SVGAGI. The data were obtained in a study of graft-versus-host responses after intestinal transplantation. Notes on the study in general: Graft-donor T cell macrochimerism coincided with high graft-versus-host to host-versus-graft clonal ratios in allografts.

Clones were read by immunoSEQ multiplex PCR, and TCRdb kept only the in-frame ones, dropping some. The table records tens of thousands of clones, more than 85% of them present only once. Sequenced material: unstimulated CD8+ T cells sorted from spleen or lymph node cells, taken before intestinal transplant. The V call is TRBV6-5, the J call TRBJ2-1; unclear D gene. This clonotype was obtained from a human donor who received an intestinal transplant. The CDR3 DNA sequence: TGTGCCAGCAGTTACACACAGTACAATGAGCAGTTCTTC. Encoded protein: CASSYTQYNEQFF.